The rows below give T cell receptor beta chains drawn from one sample of a study of control samples from healthy donors and cancer patients. Sequencing was performed with immunoSEQ multiplex PCR; in TCRdb, only in-frame clones are kept and a portion is missing. The repertoire includes 35,000 to 55,000 clones, 70% to 75% of them detected once, and under 20% sits in the top ten. The sequenced sample consisted of formalin-fixed, paraffin-embedded tissue. All receptors come from a male donor with melanoma. Both conserved end residues are part of each CDR3. Fields, in order: J gene, V gene, clone size, D gene, CDR3 protein, CDR3 DNA. The D gene is left open where the match is weak. Rows give clone size only sometimes, using once, few, many, or a class for an expanded clone.

>TRBJ2-7|TRBV13|NA|TRBD2
CASSSRLAGDEQYF
TGTGCCAGCAGCTCCCGACTAGCGGGAGACGAGCAGTACTTC
>TRBJ2-3|TRBV7-3|NA|NA
CASSFSSPGVTDTQYF
TGTGCCAGCAGCTTTTCGTCTCCTGGGGTCACAGATACGCAGTATTTT
>TRBJ2-7|TRBV27|NA|NA
CASSDGGPFLEQYF
TGTGCCAGCAGTGATGGGGGGCCTTTTCTCGAGCAGTACTTC
>TRBJ2-3|TRBV12-3/TRBV12-4|NA|TRBD2
CAGRGTDTQYF
TGTGCCGGGAGGGGTACAGATACGCAGTATTTT
>TRBJ2-1|TRBV20-1|medium-sized|TRBD2
CSASQGGRIYEQFF
TGCAGTGCTAGTCAGGGCGGGAGGATCTATGAGCAGTTCTTC
>TRBJ2-2|TRBV3-1/TRBV3-2|NA|NA
CASSQGLRTGELFF
TGTGCCAGCAGCCAAGGGTTGCGCACCGGGGAGCTGTTTTTT
>TRBJ2-7|TRBV7-2|NA|NA
CASSFGLGEQYF
TGTGCCAGCAGCTTCGGGCTTGGCGAGCAGTACTTC
>TRBJ1-6|TRBV16|few|NA
CASSRSRDGYSPLHF
TGTGCCAGCAGCCGGAGCAGGGACGGTTATTCACCCCTCCACTTT
>TRBJ1-5|TRBV6-5|NA|NA
CASSRLYSNQPQHF
TGTGCCAGCAGTCGTCTATATAGCAATCAGCCCCAGCATTTT
>TRBJ2-7|TRBV7-3|few|TRBD1
CASSPGTAGINEQYF
TGTGCCAGCAGCCCCGGGACAGCCGGGATAAACGAGCAGTACTTC
>TRBJ1-1|TRBV7-8|NA|NA
CASSLGVMNTEAFF
TGTGCCAGCAGCTTGGGGGTTATGAACACTGAAGCTTTCTTT
>TRBJ2-7|TRBV10-1|NA|TRBD2
CASSRGLAGGEQYF
TGCGCCAGCAGTCGCGGACTAGCGGGCGGGGAGCAGTACTTC
>TRBJ2-7|TRBV2|NA|TRBD2
CASSSGTSEGQYF
TGTGCCAGCAGCTCCGGGACTAGCGAAGGGCAGTACTTC
>TRBJ2-3|TRBV10-3|NA|NA
CAISTRDTQYF
TGTGCCATCAGTACCCGCGATACGCAGTATTTT
>TRBJ2-3|TRBV18|once|TRBD1
CASSPGTGGADTQYF
TGTGCCAGCTCACCCGGGACAGGTGGCGCAGATACGCAGTATTTT
>TRBJ1-1|TRBV9|NA|TRBD1
CASSATTGANTEAFF
TGTGCCAGCAGCGCAACCACAGGGGCGAACACTGAAGCTTTCTTT
>TRBJ2-1|TRBV19|few|NA
CASSPPQFF
TGTGCCAGTAGTCCCCCACAGTTCTTC
>TRBJ1-5|TRBV6-5|NA|NA
CASSQISNQPQHF
TGTGCCAGCAGTCAAATTAGCAATCAGCCCCAGCATTTT
>TRBJ2-5|TRBV3-1/TRBV3-2|few|NA
CASSSYGETQYF
TGTGCCAGCAGCTCTTACGGGGAGACCCAGTACTTC
>TRBJ2-3|TRBV28|NA|TRBD2
CASSLGLAESTDTQYF
TGTGCCAGCAGTTTGGGACTAGCGGAAAGCACAGATACGCAGTATTTT
>TRBJ2-2|TRBV11-2|few|NA
CASSLPPSGGELFF
TGTGCCAGCAGCCTTCCCCCGAGCGGCGGGGAGCTGTTTTTT
>TRBJ1-2|TRBV2|NA|NA
CASSEEWGRSGGYTF
TGTGCCAGCAGTGAAGAGTGGGGCCGAAGCGGTGGCTACACCTTC
>TRBJ2-7|TRBV9|NA|NA
CASSVGRTPPGEQYF
TGTGCCAGCAGCGTAGGGCGGACACCCCCAGGCGAGCAGTACTTC
>TRBJ2-3|TRBV13|NA|NA
CASSLVPGTDTQYF
TGTGCCAGCAGCTTAGTCCCGGGCACAGATACGCAGTATTTT
>TRBJ2-2|TRBV5-1|NA|NA
CASHGFPFAGELFF
TGCGCCAGCCACGGCTTCCCTTTTGCCGGGGAGCTGTTTTTT
>TRBJ2-1|TRBV11-3|few|TRBD2
CASSAPGTSGRATEQFF
TGTGCCAGCAGCGCGCCCGGGACTAGCGGGAGGGCCACTGAGCAGTTCTTC
>TRBJ2-1|TRBV5-6|NA|NA
CASSFGLLNEQFF
TGTGCCAGCAGCTTCGGACTACTCAATGAGCAGTTCTTC
>TRBJ2-1|TRBV9|NA|TRBD2
CASSVIGLAGWVEQFF
TGTGCCAGCAGCGTAATAGGTCTAGCGGGATGGGTAGAGCAGTTCTTC
>TRBJ1-4|TRBV2|NA|NA
CASSKDGDNEKLFF
TGTGCCAGCAGCAAGGACGGGGATAATGAAAAACTGTTTTTT
>TRBJ2-7|TRBV7-3|NA|TRBD1
CASSSSGTGGEQYF
TGTGCCAGCAGCTCCTCCGGGACAGGGGGCGAGCAGTACTTC